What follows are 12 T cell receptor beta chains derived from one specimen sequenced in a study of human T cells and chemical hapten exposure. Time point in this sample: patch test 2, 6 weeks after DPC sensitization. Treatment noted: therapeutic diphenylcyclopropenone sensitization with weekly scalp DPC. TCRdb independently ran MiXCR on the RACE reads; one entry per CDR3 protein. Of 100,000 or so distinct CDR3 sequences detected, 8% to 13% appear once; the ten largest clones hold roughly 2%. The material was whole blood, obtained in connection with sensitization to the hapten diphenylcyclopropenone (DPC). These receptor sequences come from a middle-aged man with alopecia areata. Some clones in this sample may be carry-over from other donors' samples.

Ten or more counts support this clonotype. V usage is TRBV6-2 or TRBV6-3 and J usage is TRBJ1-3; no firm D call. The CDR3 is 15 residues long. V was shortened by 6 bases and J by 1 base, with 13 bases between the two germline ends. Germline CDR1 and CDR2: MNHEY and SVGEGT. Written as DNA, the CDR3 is TGTGCCAGCAGAATTACGGCGGTATCTGGAAACACCATATATTTT. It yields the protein CASRITAVSGNTIYF.

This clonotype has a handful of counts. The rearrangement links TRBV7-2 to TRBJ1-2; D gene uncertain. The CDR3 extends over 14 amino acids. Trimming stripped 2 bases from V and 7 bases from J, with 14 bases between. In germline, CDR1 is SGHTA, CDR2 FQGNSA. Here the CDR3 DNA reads TGTGCCAGCAGCTTAACACCTGGAGTTGGTGGCTACACCTTC. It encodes CASSLTPGVGGYTF.

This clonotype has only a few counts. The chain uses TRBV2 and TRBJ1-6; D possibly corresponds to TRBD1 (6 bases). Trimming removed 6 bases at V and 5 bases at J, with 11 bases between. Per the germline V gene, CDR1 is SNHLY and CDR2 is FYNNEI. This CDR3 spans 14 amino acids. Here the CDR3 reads CASSQDSNNSPLHF. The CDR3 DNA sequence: TGTGCCAGCAGCCAGGACAGTAATAATTCACCCCTCCACTTT.

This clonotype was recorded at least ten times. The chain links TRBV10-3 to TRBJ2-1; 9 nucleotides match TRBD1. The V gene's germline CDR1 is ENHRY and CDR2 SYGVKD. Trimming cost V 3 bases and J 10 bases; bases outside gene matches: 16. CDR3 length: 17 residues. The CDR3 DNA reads TGTGCCATCAGTGAATCTGCGACAGGGGGTTCACGAGGCGAGCAGTTCTTC. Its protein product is CAISESATGGSRGEQFF.

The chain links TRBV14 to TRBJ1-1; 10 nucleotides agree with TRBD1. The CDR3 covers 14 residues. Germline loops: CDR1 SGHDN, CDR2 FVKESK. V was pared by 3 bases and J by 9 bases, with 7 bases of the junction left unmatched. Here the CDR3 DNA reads TGTGCCAGCAGCCAGTCCCCGGGACAGGGGCAAGCTTTCTTT. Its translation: CASSQSPGQGQAFF.

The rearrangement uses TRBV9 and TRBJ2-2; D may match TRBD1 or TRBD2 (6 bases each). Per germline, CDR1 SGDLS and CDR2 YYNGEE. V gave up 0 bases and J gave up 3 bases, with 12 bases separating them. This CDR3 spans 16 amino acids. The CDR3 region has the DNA TGTGCCAGCAGCGTAGGGCCAGGGGAGGACACCGGGGAGCTGTTTTTT. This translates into CASSVGPGEDTGELFF.

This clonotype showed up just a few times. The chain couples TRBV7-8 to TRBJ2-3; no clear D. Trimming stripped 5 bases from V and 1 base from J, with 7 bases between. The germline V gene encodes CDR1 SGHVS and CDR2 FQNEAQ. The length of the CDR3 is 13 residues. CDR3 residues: CASSPWGTDTQYF. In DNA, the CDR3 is TGTGCCAGCAGCCCCTGGGGCACAGATACGCAGTATTTT.

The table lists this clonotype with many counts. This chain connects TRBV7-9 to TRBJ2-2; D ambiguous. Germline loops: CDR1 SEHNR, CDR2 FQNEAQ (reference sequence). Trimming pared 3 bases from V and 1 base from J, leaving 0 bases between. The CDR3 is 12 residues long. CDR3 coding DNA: TGTGCCAGCAGCTTGAACACCGGGGAGCTGTTTTTT. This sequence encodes CASSLNTGELFF.

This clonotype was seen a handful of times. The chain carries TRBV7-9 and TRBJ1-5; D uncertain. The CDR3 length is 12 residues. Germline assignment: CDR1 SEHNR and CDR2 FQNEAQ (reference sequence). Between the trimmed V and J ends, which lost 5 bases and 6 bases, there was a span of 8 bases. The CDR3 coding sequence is TGTGCCAGCAGCCCCGCGGGTCAGCCCCAGCATTTT. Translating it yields CASSPAGQPQHF.

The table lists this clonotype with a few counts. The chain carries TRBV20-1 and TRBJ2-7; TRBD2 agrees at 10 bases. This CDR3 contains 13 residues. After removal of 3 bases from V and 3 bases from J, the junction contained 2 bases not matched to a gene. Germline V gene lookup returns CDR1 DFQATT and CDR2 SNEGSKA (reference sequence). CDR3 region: CSARSSGSYEQYV. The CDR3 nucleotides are TGCAGTGCTAGGTCTAGCGGGAGCTACGAGCAGTACGTC.

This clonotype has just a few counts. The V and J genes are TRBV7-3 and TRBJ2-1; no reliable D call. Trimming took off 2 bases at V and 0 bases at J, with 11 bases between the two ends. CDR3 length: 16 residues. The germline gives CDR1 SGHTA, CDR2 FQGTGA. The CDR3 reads CASSLEAQSSYNEQFF. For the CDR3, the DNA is TGTGCCAGCAGCTTAGAAGCGCAGAGCTCCTACAATGAGCAGTTCTTC.

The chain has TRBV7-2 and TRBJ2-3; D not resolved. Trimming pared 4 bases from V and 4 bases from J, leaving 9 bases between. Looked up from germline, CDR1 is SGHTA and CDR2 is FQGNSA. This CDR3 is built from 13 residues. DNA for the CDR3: TGTGCCAGCAGCTCCCAGGTGGCAGATACGCAGTATTTT. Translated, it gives CASSSQVADTQYF.